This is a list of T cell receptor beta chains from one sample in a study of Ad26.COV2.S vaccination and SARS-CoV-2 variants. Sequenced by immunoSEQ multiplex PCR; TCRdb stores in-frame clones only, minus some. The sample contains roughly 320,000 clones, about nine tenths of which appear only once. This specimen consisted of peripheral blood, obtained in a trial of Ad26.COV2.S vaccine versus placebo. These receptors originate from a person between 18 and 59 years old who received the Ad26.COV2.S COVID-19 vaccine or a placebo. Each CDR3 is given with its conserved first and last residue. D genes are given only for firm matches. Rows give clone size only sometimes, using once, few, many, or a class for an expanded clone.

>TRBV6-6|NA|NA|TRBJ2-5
CASSYSMTSGETQYF
TGTGCCAGCAGTTACTCGATGACTAGTGGGGAGACCCAGTACTTC
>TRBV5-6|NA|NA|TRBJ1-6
CASSLDRYGSPLHF
TGTGCCAGCAGCTTGGATAGGTACGGTTCACCCCTCCACTTT
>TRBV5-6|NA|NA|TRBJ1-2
CASSLTANYGYTF
TGTGCCAGCAGCTTGACAGCTAACTATGGCTACACCTTC
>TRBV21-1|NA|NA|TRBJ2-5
CASSTPGTKTWGETQYF
TGTGCCAGCAGCACACCAGGCACTAAAACCTGGGGAGAGACCCAGTACTTC
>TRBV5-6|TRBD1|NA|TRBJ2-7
CASSWTGGDYEQYF
TGTGCCAGCAGCTGGACAGGGGGGGACTACGAGCAGTACTTC
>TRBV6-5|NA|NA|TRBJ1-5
CASKRAARSNQPQHF
TGTGCCAGCAAACGGGCGGCCCGTAGCAATCAGCCCCAGCATTTT
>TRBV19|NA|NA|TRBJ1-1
CASSIAVGARNTEAFF
TGTGCCAGTAGTATAGCGGTAGGGGCCAGGAACACTGAAGCTTTCTTT
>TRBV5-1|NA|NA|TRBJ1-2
CASSLGDGNYGYTF
TGCGCCAGCAGCTTGGGTGACGGCAACTATGGCTACACCTTC
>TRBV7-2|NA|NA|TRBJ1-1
CASSLDLTGSNTEAFF
TGTGCCAGCAGCTTAGATTTAACAGGGTCGAACACTGAAGCTTTCTTT
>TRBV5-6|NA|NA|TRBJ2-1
CASSLRGGLYNEQFF
TGTGCCAGCAGCTTGAGAGGGGGACTCTACAATGAGCAGTTCTTC
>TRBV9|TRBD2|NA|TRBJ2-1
CASSVDAGGLDEQFF
TGTGCCAGCAGCGTAGATGCGGGGGGCTTAGATGAGCAGTTCTTC
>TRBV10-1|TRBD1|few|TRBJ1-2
CASSESRGTGQGYGYTF
TGCGCCAGCAGTGAGTCGAGGGGGACAGGGCAAGGCTATGGCTACACCTTC
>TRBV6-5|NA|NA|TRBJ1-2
CASTQGLGGYTF
TGTGCCAGCACCCAGGGGTTGGGTGGCTACACCTTC
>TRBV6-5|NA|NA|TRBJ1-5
CASNPARGNQPQHF
TGTGCCAGCAACCCGGCCAGGGGCAATCAGCCCCAGCATTTT
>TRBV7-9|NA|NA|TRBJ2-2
CASSFRMAPHKAGELFF
TGTGCCAGCAGCTTTCGAATGGCACCTCATAAGGCCGGGGAGCTGTTTTTT
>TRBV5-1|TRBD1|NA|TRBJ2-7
CASSPRQGQQYF
TGCGCCAGCAGCCCCCGACAGGGTCAGCAGTACTTC
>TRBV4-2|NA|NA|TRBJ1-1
CASSPGGVTEAFF
TGTGCCAGCAGCCCTGGGGGCGTCACTGAAGCTTTCTTT
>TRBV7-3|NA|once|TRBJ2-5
CASSLLGVETQYF
TGTGCCAGCAGCTTATTAGGGGTTGAGACCCAGTACTTC
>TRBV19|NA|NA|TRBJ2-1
CASSMGEKEQFF
TGTGCCAGTAGTATGGGCGAAAAAGAGCAGTTCTTC
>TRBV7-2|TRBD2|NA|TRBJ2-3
CASSLWASGGAGTDTQYF
TGTGCCAGCAGCTTATGGGCTAGCGGGGGGGCCGGAACAGATACGCAGTATTTT
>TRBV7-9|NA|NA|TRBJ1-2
CASSSGTAIYGYTF
TGTGCCAGCAGCTCCGGGACGGCGATATATGGCTACACCTTC
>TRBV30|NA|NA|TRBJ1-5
CAWSEYSNQPQHF
TGTGCCTGGAGTGAGTATAGCAATCAGCCCCAGCATTTT
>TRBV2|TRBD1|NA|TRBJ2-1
CASSTGTGVFGEQFF
TGTGCCAGCAGTACCGGGACAGGGGTATTTGGGGAGCAGTTCTTC
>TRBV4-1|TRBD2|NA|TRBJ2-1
CASSQPSGTSLNEQFF
TGCGCCAGCAGCCAACCCTCCGGGACTAGCCTCAATGAGCAGTTCTTC
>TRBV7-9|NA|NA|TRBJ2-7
CASSLAQGGRNEQYF
TGTGCCAGCAGCTTAGCGCAGGGGGGACGAAACGAGCAGTACTTC
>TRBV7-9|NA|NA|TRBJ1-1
CASSLFVSKGTEAFF
TGTGCCAGCAGCTTATTCGTCTCGAAGGGAACTGAAGCTTTCTTT
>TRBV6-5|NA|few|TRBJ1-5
CASSYSVGVNQPQHF
TGTGCCAGCAGTTACTCGGTGGGGGTTAATCAGCCCCAGCATTTT
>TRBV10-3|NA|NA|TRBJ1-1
CAISVRQGNTEAFF
TGTGCCATCAGTGTGAGGCAGGGGAACACTGAAGCTTTCTTT
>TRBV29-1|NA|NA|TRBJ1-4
CSVEPSGDGEKLFF
TGCAGCGTTGAACCCTCAGGGGACGGTGAAAAACTGTTTTTT
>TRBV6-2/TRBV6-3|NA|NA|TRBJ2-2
CASNPSHGELFF
TGTGCCAGCAACCCCTCTCACGGGGAGCTGTTTTTT
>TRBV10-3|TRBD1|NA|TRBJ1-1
CAISEWDRVGTEAFF
TGTGCCATCAGTGAGTGGGACAGGGTTGGTACTGAAGCTTTCTTT